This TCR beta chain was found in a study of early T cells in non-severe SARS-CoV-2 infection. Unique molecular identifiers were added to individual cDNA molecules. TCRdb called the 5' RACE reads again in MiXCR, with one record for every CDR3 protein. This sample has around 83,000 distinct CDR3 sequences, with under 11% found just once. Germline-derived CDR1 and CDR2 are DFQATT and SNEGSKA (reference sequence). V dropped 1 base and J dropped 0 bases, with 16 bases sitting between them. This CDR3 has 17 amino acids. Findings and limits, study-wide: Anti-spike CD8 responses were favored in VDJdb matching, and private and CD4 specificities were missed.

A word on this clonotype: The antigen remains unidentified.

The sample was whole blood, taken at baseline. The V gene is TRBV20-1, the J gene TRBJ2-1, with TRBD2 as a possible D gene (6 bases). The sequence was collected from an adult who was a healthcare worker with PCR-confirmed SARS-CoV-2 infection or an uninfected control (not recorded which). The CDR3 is CSARGIVGGISYNEQFF. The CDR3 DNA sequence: TGCAGTGCTAGAGGTATTGTGGGAGGCATCTCCTACAATGAGCAGTTCTTC.